Ten or more counts support the clone carrying this TCR beta chain. Germline CDR1 reads SQVTM; CDR2 reads ANQGSEA. CDR3 length: 12 amino acids. Deletions cut 5 bases from V and 0 bases from J, with 8 bases between. CD8 T cells were positively selected from what remained after CD4 positive selection. The data stem from a study of naive and memory T cell subsets. Both TRBC1 and TRBC2 were covered by a beta constant-region primer of two equimolar oligonucleotides. Four rounds of PCR amplified the ligated cDNA using nested alpha and beta constant-region primers plus SP2. A 12-nucleotide UMI and the SP2 primer were added to the cDNA 3' end by oligonucleotide ligation. Via MiXCR, TCRdb re-called the UMI-ligation and nested PCR reads, giving one row per CDR3 protein. The table has just over 80,000 distinct CDR3 sequences, 9% seen once; the top ten hold 1.2%.

Material for sequencing was naive CD8+ T cells from blood. The source is a human donor in good health. The rearrangement links TRBV29-1 to TRBJ2-7, with unresolved D. For the CDR3, the DNA is TGCAGCGTTCTGGGCGACTCCTACGAGCAGTACTTC. Protein: CSVLGDSYEQYF.